A selection of T cell receptor beta chains follows, all from one sample in a study of cytomegalovirus exposure and HLA in healthy donors. Data came from immunoSEQ multiplex PCR; TCRdb stores just in-frame clones and leaves some out. Here the sample spans 150,000 to 200,000 clones, around 87% being singletons. Source material: PBMCs. Source of these receptors: a woman aged 18-29 years in good health and CMV-seronegative. CDR3s include the opening cysteine and the closing phenylalanine or tryptophan. The D gene is left open where the match is weak. Only part of the rows carry a size: once, few, many, or a class if the clone is expanded.

j_call | clone_size | v_call | d_call | cdr3_nt | cdr3_aa
TRBJ1-4 | . | TRBV29-1 | . | TGCAGCGCCGCCGGGAGTAATGAAAAACTGTTTTTT | CSAAGSNEKLFF
TRBJ2-1 | . | TRBV6-1 | TRBD1 | TGTGCCAGCGTCAGGACAGGCCTTTACAATGAGCAGTTCTTC | CASVRTGLYNEQFF
TRBJ1-1 | . | TRBV27 | . | TGTGCCAGCAGGACTACAGGGTGGACTGAAGCTTTCTTT | CASRTTGWTEAFF
TRBJ2-3 | . | TRBV10-3 | . | TGTGCCATCAGTTCCGCACCTAGCGAGTACACAGATACGCAGTATTTT | CAISSAPSEYTDTQYF
TRBJ2-7 | . | TRBV6-5 | . | TGTGCCAGCAGTCTCGGACACCGAAACGAGCAGTACTTC | CASSLGHRNEQYF
TRBJ2-7 | . | TRBV30 | . | TGTGCCTGGAGTGTTGGGGGCCCTCCCTACGAGCAGTACTTC | CAWSVGGPPYEQYF
TRBJ2-3 | . | TRBV6-1 | . | TGTGCCAGCTGCGGGGCATCGGGCACAGATACGCAGTATTTT | CASCGASGTDTQYF
TRBJ2-1 | . | TRBV2 | TRBD2 | TGTGCCAGCAGTCGGGGACTAGCGGGGTACAATGAGCAGTTCTTC | CASSRGLAGYNEQFF
TRBJ2-5 | . | TRBV7-9 | TRBD2 | TGTGCCAGCAGCTGGGGGGGGACTCGAGAGACCCAGTACTTC | CASSWGGTRETQYF
TRBJ2-7 | . | TRBV10-3 | . | TGTGCCATCAGGGGCGCCTTCTACGAGCAGTACTTC | CAIRGAFYEQYF
TRBJ1-3 | . | TRBV19 | . | TGTGCCACCTGGGCAGCCTCTGGAAACACCATATATTTT | CATWAASGNTIYF
TRBJ2-7 | . | TRBV6-6 | . | TGTGCCAGCAGTTTGCAGGGGATCTCCTACGAGCAGTACTTC | CASSLQGISYEQYF
TRBJ2-5 | . | TRBV7-9 | TRBD2 | TGTGCCAGCAGCCAAGGGGGACTAGCGGGGGCGCAAGAGACCCAGTACTTC | CASSQGGLAGAQETQYF
TRBJ2-1 | . | TRBV4-1 | TRBD2 | TGCGCCAGCGGCCAAAGGGTTAAGACTAGCGGGAGCGGGACACAGTTCTTC | CASGQRVKTSGSGTQFF
TRBJ1-6 | . | TRBV10-1 | . | TGCGCCAGTGGAGACGCCCCGAGGAATTCACCCCTCCACTTT | CASGDAPRNSPLHF
TRBJ2-1 | . | TRBV19 | TRBD2 | TGTGCCAGTAGTATAGGACTAGCACAATATGAGCAGTTCTTC | CASSIGLAQYEQFF
TRBJ2-7 | once | TRBV21-1 | . | TGTGCCAGCGCGGTACGGGGGGGTCCCCCCTACGAGCAGTACTTC | CASAVRGGPPYEQYF
TRBJ2-1 | once | TRBV11-2 | TRBD2 | TGTGCCAGCAGCTTAGTTGTCTATAGGACTAGCGGACAACACAATGAGCAGTTCTTC | CASSLVVYRTSGQHNEQFF
TRBJ2-6 | . | TRBV30 | . | TGTGCCTGGAGCCTACCTGGGGCCAACGTCCTGACTTTC | CAWSLPGANVLTF
TRBJ1-1 | . | TRBV7-9 | . | TGTGCCAGCCGCCGCGCGGGGGCAAAAACTGAAGCTTTCTTT | CASRRAGAKTEAFF
TRBJ2-5 | . | TRBV29-1 | TRBD2 | TGCAGCGCCTGCCTAGCGGGAGGGCCAGAGACCCAGTACTTC | CSACLAGGPETQYF
TRBJ2-1 | . | TRBV6-4 | TRBD2 | TGTGCCAGCAGTGGGAACGGGGGGGCAAATGAGCAGTTCTTC | CASSGNGGANEQFF
TRBJ2-3 | . | TRBV5-4 | TRBD2 | TGTGCCAGCAGCTTGGACCCTAGCGGGACGATCACAGATACGCAGTATTTT | CASSLDPSGTITDTQYF
TRBJ2-7 | once | TRBV7-2 | . | TGTGCCAGCAGCGCAGGCGTCCCCTCCTACGAGCAGTACTTC | CASSAGVPSYEQYF
TRBJ2-3 | . | TRBV7-9 | TRBD2 | TGTGCCAGCAGCAAGGTAGCGGGAGGGCCCACAGATACGCAGTATTTT | CASSKVAGGPTDTQYF
TRBJ1-5 | . | TRBV4-2 | . | TGTGCCAGCAGCCAAGAAGAGGGAATTAATCAGCCCCAGCATTTT | CASSQEEGINQPQHF
TRBJ2-5 | . | TRBV30 | TRBD1 | TGTGCCTGGGACAGGGGGCAGCGAGGGACCCAGTACTTC | CAWDRGQRGTQYF
TRBJ2-5 | . | TRBV2 | . | TGTGCCAGCAGTGAATGGGGAGCGCGGTACTTC | CASSEWGARYF
TRBJ1-1 | . | TRBV7-3 | . | TGTGCCAGCAGCCCAGGGACACTCACTGAAGCTTTCTTT | CASSPGTLTEAFF
TRBJ1-2 | . | TRBV6-6 | . | TGTGCCAGCAGCCCTCCAGTCCATGGCTACACCTTC | CASSPPVHGYTF
TRBJ2-4 | . | TRBV6-6 | . | TGTGCCACCTCCGTGGTAACCAGGGGCAGAAACATTCAGTACTTC | CATSVVTRGRNIQYF
TRBJ2-5 | . | TRBV5-4 | TRBD2 | TGTGCCAGCAGCTCCGGACTAGCTCAAGAGACCCAGTACTTC | CASSSGLAQETQYF
TRBJ1-1 | . | TRBV6-1 | . | TGTGCCGGCACCCTGGTCGCGCGTCGGACTGAAGCTTTCTTT | CAGTLVARRTEAFF
TRBJ1-1 | few | TRBV9 | . | TGTGCCAGCAGCGTAGACCGGTTGAACACTGAAGCTTTCTTT | CASSVDRLNTEAFF
TRBJ2-3 | . | TRBV9 | . | TGTGCCAGCAGCGTTTACTCAGGGGGGAAAACAGATACGCAGTATTTT | CASSVYSGGKTDTQYF
TRBJ1-1 | . | TRBV6-1 | TRBD1 | TGTGCCAGCAGTGAAATGACAGGGACGAACACTGAAGCTTTCTTT | CASSEMTGTNTEAFF
TRBJ1-1 | . | TRBV15 | TRBD1 | TGTGCCACCAGCAGAGACCCGACAGGGAGCACTGAAGCTTTCTTT | CATSRDPTGSTEAFF
TRBJ2-3 | . | TRBV11-3 | TRBD2 | TGTGCCAGCAGCATCCGACTAGCGGAACAAGGGGGGGATACGCAGTATTTT | CASSIRLAEQGGDTQYF
TRBJ2-3 | few | TRBV7-3 | TRBD2 | TGTGCCAGCAGCCCGGGGACTAGAAGTCCGTCAGATACGCAGTATTTT | CASSPGTRSPSDTQYF
TRBJ1-5 | . | TRBV4-1 | . | TGCGCCAGCAGCCAAGATAGACAGAATAATCAGCCCCAGCATTTT | CASSQDRQNNQPQHF
TRBJ2-1 | . | TRBV19 | TRBD1 | TGTGCCAGTGGAACGGGACAGTACAGTGAGCAGTTCTTC | CASGTGQYSEQFF
TRBJ2-1 | . | TRBV7-8 | TRBD2 | TGTGCCAGCAGCGCGGGACTAGCGGGGGGGAATGAGCAGTTCTTC | CASSAGLAGGNEQFF
TRBJ2-4 | . | TRBV18 | . | TGTGCCAGCTCACCACGAGACAAAAACATTCAGTACTTC | CASSPRDKNIQYF
TRBJ1-4 | . | TRBV28 | . | TGTGCCAGCAGTGACCCTCTACCCAAGCGGGATGAAAAACTGTTTTTT | CASSDPLPKRDEKLFF
TRBJ1-4 | . | TRBV4-1 | . | TGCGCCAGCAGCCTACCCCGGGATTTTGCAACTAATGAAAAACTGTTTTTT | CASSLPRDFATNEKLFF
TRBJ2-1 | . | TRBV9 | TRBD1 | TGTGCCAGCAGCGTAGGTTCTAGGGACAGGTGGTTAAGCTCCTACAATGAGCAGTTCTTC | CASSVGSRDRWLSSYNEQFF